One and the same sample provided the 2 T cell receptor beta chains below, sequenced in a study of T cell responses to AZD1222 COVID-19 vaccine (dated by TCRdb to about 2021). The label giving this sample's time point can be read as: about 28 days (+/-7) after the second vaccine dose. The library was built by means of the immunoSEQ multiplex PCR assay. What TCRdb holds here is the immuneACCESS table cut down to in-frame rearrangements. Part of the clones is not present; checked against another copy, under half of the missing clones reflect an unresolved V gene, and the others are unexplained. This sample comprises 80,000 or so clones, more than 85% of them detected only once. Clones ranked in the top ten supply 4% to 5.5% of the sample. The material sequenced was peripheral blood, taken 28 days after the second AZD1222 dose. The origin of the receptors is an adult who received the AZD1222 COVID-19 vaccine.

This chain connects TRBV7-6 to TRBJ2-7, with D perhaps TRBD1 (6 bases). Trimming stripped 5 bases from V and 3 bases from J, with 17 bases between. The CDR3 covers 15 residues. Germline-derived CDR1 and CDR2 are SGHVS and FNYEAQ. CDR3 region: CASSGGGGALYEQYF. As DNA, the CDR3 is TGTGCCAGCAGCGGGGGCGGTGGTGCTCTCTACGAGCAGTACTTC.

This chain joins TRBV3-1 (or the pseudogene TRBV3-2) and TRBJ2-1, with TRBD2 identical over 12 bases. The ends lost 3 bases at V and 8 bases at J; junction bases unmatched: 2. Germline V gene data show CDR1 as LGHDT and CDR2 as YNNKEL (reference sequence). This CDR3 is built from 14 residues. The CDR3 DNA reads TGTGCCAGCAGCCAGACTAGCGGGAGCTATGAGCAGTTCTTC. It yields the protein CASSQTSGSYEQFF.